The 26 T cell receptor beta chains reported below all come from one sample, sequenced in a study of shared clonotypes between healthy human individuals. The data were produced by immunoSEQ multiplex PCR, yet TCRdb's version contains in-frame clones alone and is incomplete. The sample has about 1 million clones; around 78% are singletons. The sequencing sample was made of memory CD4+ T cells from PBMCs. Subset of the sample: CD45RA-negative fraction. The receptors were sampled from a man between 18 and 29 years old in good health. Some clones in this sample may be carry-over from other donors' samples.

This sequence joins TRBV19 and TRBJ2-5; possible D gene TRBD2, 6 bases. CDR3 length equals 13 residues. CDR1 is LNHDA and CDR2 is SQIVND in the germline V gene (reference sequence). The V end was cut by 5 bases, the J end by 7 bases, with 14 bases between. In DNA, the CDR3 is TGTGCCAGTAGTGTGGACACCGGGGGGACCCAGTACTTC. It yields the protein CASSVDTGGTQYF.

A remark on this clone: Other DNA sequences in this specimen translate into the identical CDR3. V is TRBV7-2 and J is TRBJ2-7; perhaps TRBD2 as D (5 bases). CDR1 and CDR2 from the germline V gene are SGHTA and FQGNSA. The CDR3 covers 13 residues. The V end was cut by 5 bases, the J end by 4 bases, with 12 bases between. Here the CDR3 DNA reads TGTGCCAGCAGCCCCAGGACTGGATACGAGCAGTACTTC. This encodes CASSPRTGYEQYF.

This chain uses TRBV5-1 with TRBJ2-3; D not certain. V dropped 6 bases and J dropped 3 bases, with 14 bases sitting between them. Germline values: CDR1 SGHRS, CDR2 YFSETQ. CDR3 length: 14 amino acids. CDR3 in amino acids: CASKADQVTDTQYF. In DNA, the CDR3 is TGCGCCAGCAAGGCGGATCAAGTTACAGATACGCAGTATTTT.

The genes are TRBV28 and TRBJ1-4; 9 nucleotides align to TRBD1. The ends lost 4 bases at V and 8 bases at J; junction bases unmatched: 8. Germline lookup yields CDR1 MDHEN and CDR2 SYDVKM. This CDR3 contains 15 residues. CDR3 in amino acids: CASSSQGAFGEKLFF. The CDR3 nucleotides are TGTGCCAGCAGTTCACAGGGGGCGTTCGGGGAAAAACTGTTTTTT.

As to this clone: Different DNA sequences within this sample yield the same CDR3. This chain connects TRBV18 to TRBJ1-5, with unresolved D. Germline lookup yields CDR1 KGHSH and CDR2 LQKENI. The V end was cut by 2 bases, the J end by 1 base, with 6 bases between. The CDR3 extends over 14 amino acids. CDR3 region: CASSPGVSNQPQHF. The DNA for the CDR3 is TGTGCCAGCTCACCAGGGGTGAGCAATCAGCCCCAGCATTTT.

This sequence joins TRBV28 and TRBJ2-1; either TRBD1 or TRBD2 may supply D (5 bases each). The CDR3 covers 14 residues. Trimming shortened V by 7 bases and J by 5 bases, and 15 bases separated the two germline ends. CDR1 MDHEN and CDR2 SYDVKM come from the germline V gene. The CDR3 DNA sequence: TGTGCCAGCATCCTCCCGGGGCCTCACAATGAGCAGTTCTTC. Translating it yields CASILPGPHNEQFF.

The rearrangement uses TRBV5-5 and TRBJ2-7; D is perhaps TRBD1 or TRBD2 (6 bases each). V lost 6 bases and J 6 bases, leaving 25 bases between the germline ends. CDR3 length equals 16 residues. Germline V gives CDR1 SGHKS, CDR2 YYEKEE (reference sequence). Here the CDR3 reads CASNFGGVRGALEQYF. CDR3 bases: TGTGCCAGCAACTTCGGCGGGGTCAGGGGTGCCCTCGAGCAGTACTTC.

The chain has TRBV10-3 and TRBJ2-5, with D maybe TRBD1 (5 bases). Deletions cut 8 bases from V and 5 bases from J, with 15 bases between. CDR1 ENHRY and CDR2 SYGVKD come from the germline V gene. The CDR3 spans 13 residues. CDR3 DNA sequence: TGTGCCATCTCGTCAGGGTACGGGGAGACCCAGTACTTC. Encoded protein: CAISSGYGETQYF.

The chain uses TRBV6-1 and TRBJ2-2; 16 nucleotides align to TRBD2. The germline CDR1 and CDR2 sequences are MNHNS and SASEGT. This CDR3 is 18 amino acids long. With 4 bases clipped from V and 5 bases from J, the junction kept 7 bases outside the gene matches. This CDR3 reads CASSALGLAGGPTGELFF. CDR3 DNA sequence: TGTGCCAGCAGTGCCTTGGGACTAGCGGGAGGGCCAACCGGGGAGCTGTTTTTT.

On this clone: Other nucleotide sequences from this sample produce the same CDR3. The J gene is TRBJ2-1, the V gene TRBV20-1, with D hard to call. Trimming removed 3 bases from V and 7 bases from J, with 7 bases in between. The CDR3 extends over 11 amino acids. Germline values: CDR1 DFQATT, CDR2 SNEGSKA (reference sequence). The CDR3 DNA is TGCAGTGCTAGCCCTCGGAATGAGCAGTTCTTC. Its translation: CSASPRNEQFF.

The chain is built from TRBV14 and TRBJ2-1; a possible D gene is TRBD2 (7 bases). The CDR3 has 16 amino acids. The germline V and J ends were trimmed by 4 bases and 8 bases, with 21 bases remaining between them. CDR1 and CDR2 (germline): SGHDN, FVKESK. The CDR3: CASSPLRGGYIHEQFF. As DNA, the CDR3 is TGTGCCAGCAGCCCGCTAAGGGGGGGCTATATCCATGAGCAGTTCTTC. The variable domain in full, with the rest retrieved from reference TRBV14 and TRBJ2-1, is EAGVTQFPSHSVIEKGQTVTLRCDPISGHDNLYWYRRVMGKEIKFLLHFVKESKQDESGMPNNRFLAERTGGTYSTLKVQPAELEDSGVYFCASSPLRGGYIHEQFFGPGTRLTVL.

V usage is TRBV7-8 and J usage is TRBJ2-3; D is possibly TRBD2 (5 bases). CDR1 and CDR2 from the germline V gene are SGHVS and FQNEAQ. This CDR3 has 16 amino acids. V dropped 3 bases and J dropped 0 bases, with 13 bases sitting between them. The DNA for the CDR3 is TGTGCCAGCAGCTTTAAACGGCTAGCTAGCACAGATACGCAGTATTTT. It yields the protein CASSFKRLASTDTQYF.

The chain has TRBV7-8 and TRBJ2-3; TRBD2 is a possible D gene (6 bases). Germline V gene sequence: CDR1 SGHVS, CDR2 FQNEAQ. V lost 1 base to trimming and J lost 3 bases, with 14 bases between them. The CDR3 covers 16 residues. The CDR3 protein is CASSLGGGDLTDTQYF. DNA of the CDR3: TGTGCCAGCAGCTTAGGGGGAGGAGACTTGACAGATACGCAGTATTTT.

This clone was observed once. The CDR3 spells CAWSNRGNTIYF. CDR3 DNA sequence: TGTGCCTGGAGTAACAGAGGAAACACCATATATTTT. The chain combines TRBV30 with TRBJ1-3; D gene unclear. Germline V gives CDR1 GTSNPN, CDR2 SVGIG (reference sequence). V lost 2 bases to trimming and J lost 4 bases, with 6 bases between them. The CDR3 consists of 12 residues.

V usage is TRBV7-3 and J usage is TRBJ2-2; D is perhaps TRBD2 (6 bases). Germline loops: CDR1 SGHTA, CDR2 FQGTGA. Trimming pared 3 bases from V and 5 bases from J, leaving 13 bases between. The CDR3 consists of 15 residues. CDR3 loop: CASSFRRGDTGELFF. DNA for the CDR3: TGTGCCAGCAGCTTTAGGCGGGGAGATACCGGGGAGCTGTTTTTT.

The chain has TRBV19 and TRBJ2-7, with no clear D. V shed 5 bases and J shed 3 bases, with 14 bases lying between them. Germline V gene lookup returns CDR1 LNHDA and CDR2 SQIVND (reference sequence). This CDR3 contains 14 residues. CDR3 in amino acids: CASSPNGPVYEQYF. The CDR3 region has the DNA TGTGCCAGTAGTCCAAACGGGCCAGTCTACGAGCAGTACTTC.

A single count supports this clone. The CDR3 loop reads CASSLLGGRQETQYF. In DNA, the CDR3 is TGTGCCAGCAGTCTTCTTGGAGGGCGCCAAGAGACCCAGTACTTC. V usage is TRBV2 and J usage is TRBJ2-5; D perhaps matches TRBD2 (6 bases). This CDR3 comprises 15 residues. Germline CDR1 reads SNHLY; CDR2 reads FYNNEI. V lost 5 bases and J 1 base, leaving 14 bases between the germline ends.

The chain has TRBV5-1 and TRBJ2-1; 11 bases fit TRBD2. The length of the CDR3 is 16 residues. V dropped 3 bases and J dropped 4; count of bases not matched to a gene: 6. Germline V lookup: CDR1 SGHRS, CDR2 YFSETQ. The CDR3 DNA follows: TGCGCCAGCAGCTCCTATACTAGCGGGAGTTACAATGAGCAGTTCTTC. Translation: CASSSYTSGSYNEQFF.

This chain links TRBV2 with TRBJ2-7; 7 bases align to TRBD2. Losses at the gene ends were 6 bases for V and 5 bases for J; bases not matched to a gene: 4. In germline, CDR1 is SNHLY, CDR2 FYNNEI. The CDR3 length is 12 residues. This CDR3 is CASRAGAHEQYF. CDR3 in DNA: TGTGCCAGCAGGGCGGGAGCCCACGAGCAGTACTTC.

V gene TRBV5-6 combines with J gene TRBJ2-4; maybe TRBD1 (7 bases). This CDR3 has 13 residues. Germline CDR1 and CDR2: SGHDT and YYEEEE. V lost 4 bases, J lost 9 bases, and 14 bases lay in between. The CDR3 sequence: CASSHPGGGIQYF. The CDR3 region has the DNA TGTGCCAGCAGCCACCCAGGGGGAGGCATTCAGTACTTC.

The chain employs TRBV28 and TRBJ1-2, with 8 bases identical to TRBD1. Germline-derived CDR1 and CDR2 are MDHEN and SYDVKM. This CDR3 has 14 residues. J was trimmed by 5 bases and V by 4 bases; bases with no gene match: 6. CDR3 sequence: CASSYRGLSYGYTF. The CDR3 DNA sequence: TGTGCCAGCAGTTACAGGGGGTTGTCTTATGGCTACACCTTC.

The chain links TRBV28 to TRBJ2-5; D could derive from TRBD1 or TRBD2 (6 bases each). V gave up 4 bases and J gave up 1 base, with 13 bases separating them. This CDR3 has 15 residues. CDR1 MDHEN and CDR2 SYDVKM come from the germline V gene. CDR3 sequence: CASSSQGGTQETQYF. DNA of the CDR3: TGTGCCAGCAGTTCCCAAGGGGGGACCCAAGAGACCCAGTACTTC.

CDR3 loop: CASSLGAGFGGYTF. CDR3 in DNA: TGTGCCAGCAGCTTAGGGGCAGGGTTCGGTGGCTACACCTTC. The chain uses TRBV7-3 and TRBJ1-2; D is perhaps TRBD1 (5 bases). V was trimmed by 2 bases and J by 7 bases, leaving 14 bases between them. Per germline, CDR1 SGHTA and CDR2 FQGTGA. There are 14 residues in the CDR3.

This clone appeared a few times. The genes are TRBV7-3 and TRBJ2-6, with D perhaps matching TRBD2 (6 bases). Trimming stripped 5 bases from V and 11 bases from J, with 16 bases between. Germline V gene data show CDR1 as SGHTA and CDR2 as FQGTGA. The CDR3 covers 14 residues. Here the CDR3 reads CASSASRDSDVLTF. CDR3 nucleotides: TGTGCCAGCAGCGCGTCCCGGGACTCAGACGTCCTGACTTTC.

The V gene is TRBV5-1, the J gene TRBJ2-5; 12 bases fit TRBD2. The CDR3 runs to 16 residues. V shed 5 bases, J shed 2 bases, and the junction held 7 bases outside the gene matches. Germline CDR1 SGHRS, CDR2 YFSETQ. The chain's CDR3 is CASSYGLAGPQETQYF. The CDR3 region has the DNA TGCGCCAGCAGTTATGGACTAGCGGGGCCGCAAGAGACCCAGTACTTC.

V is TRBV10-3 and J is TRBJ1-4, with D unresolved. The V gene lost 2 bases and the J gene lost 0 bases, with 16 bases spanning the gap. The germline V gene encodes CDR1 ENHRY and CDR2 SYGVKD. The CDR3 runs to 18 residues. The CDR3 spells CAISEHGDTVPTNEKLFF. CDR3 in DNA: TGTGCCATCAGTGAGCACGGCGATACGGTACCAACTAATGAAAAACTGTTTTTT.